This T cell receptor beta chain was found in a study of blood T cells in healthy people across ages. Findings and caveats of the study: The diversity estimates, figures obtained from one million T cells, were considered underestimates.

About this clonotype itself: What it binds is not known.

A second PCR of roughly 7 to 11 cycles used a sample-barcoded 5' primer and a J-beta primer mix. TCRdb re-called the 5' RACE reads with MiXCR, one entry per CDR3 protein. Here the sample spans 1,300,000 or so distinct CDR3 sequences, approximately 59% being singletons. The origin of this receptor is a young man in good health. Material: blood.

The CDR3 DNA sequence: TGCAGTGCTTCCTTTCAGGGGGCTTATGGGCAGTTCTTC. As protein: CSASFQGAYGQFF. The genes are TRBV20-1 and TRBJ2-1; 8 bases line up with TRBD1. V shed 5 bases and J 12 bases; nucleotides not matched to a gene: 12. Germline V gene data show CDR1 as DFQATT and CDR2 as SNEGSKA (reference sequence). The CDR3 has 13 amino acids.